The TCR beta chain described here comes from a study of blood T cell repertoires in COVID-19. Whole-study context: COVID-19 samples collected from the United States, Italy and Spain covered acute and convalescent phases. PBMCs, B-cell-depleted T cells, or T cells were the source of the cDNA or gDNA that made up the material.

As originally analysed: How many nucleated cells were present was estimated from reference gene primer amplification. Method: immunoSEQ multiplex PCR; TCRdb's copy keeps in-frame clones and lacks some. Clone size and V and J calls were adopted from that table, with D and trimming inferred from the DNA. Counted here are about 6,400 clones, 84% occurring once; the ten biggest clones make up 9.5% to 15%. The CDR3 is 13 amino acids. The V and J ends lost 0 bases and 3 bases respectively, with 9 bases between them. The V gene's germline CDR1 is GTSNPN and CDR2 SVGIG (reference sequence). The rearrangement uses TRBV30 and TRBJ2-7; weak D call: TRBD1 (5 bases). This receptor was taken from a human donor with active COVID-19. The donor label of this sample is uncertain. The sample was peripheral blood. The CDR3 loop is CAWSVSQGYEQYF. The CDR3 DNA reads as TGTGCCTGGAGTGTAAGCCAGGGCTACGAGCAGTACTTC.